These 13 T cell receptor beta chains came from one sample sequenced in a study of blood T cells in healthy people across ages. For the second PCR, which ran for about 7 to 11 cycles, a sample-barcoded 5' primer and a J-beta primer mix were used. Using its own MiXCR run on the 5' RACE reads, TCRdb lists one record per CDR3 protein. This sample carries more than 700,000 distinct CDR3 sequences, 35% to 60% of them seen once, and the ten largest clones take about a sixth. The sequenced sample consisted of blood. These receptors were taken from a man older than 75 in good health.

At least ten counts were recorded for this clonotype. The gene calls are TRBV7-2 and TRBJ2-1; 10 bases agree with TRBD2. V lost 5 bases and J lost 6; bases outside the gene matches: 7. The germline V gene encodes CDR1 SGHTA and CDR2 FQGNSA. The CDR3 covers 15 residues. CDR3 DNA sequence: TGTGCCAGCAGCCCCCCGGGACTAGCGAGCAATGAGCAGTTCTTC. It translates to CASSPPGLASNEQFF. Full variable domain (outside the CDR3, taken from reference TRBV7-2 and TRBJ2-1): GAGVSQSPSNKVTEKGKDVELRCDPISGHTALYWYRQSLGQGLEFLIYFQGNSAPDKSGLPSDRFSAERTGGSVSTLTIQRTQQEDSAVYLCASSPPGLASNEQFFGPGTRLTVL.

This sequence joins TRBV24-1 and TRBJ2-1; D is unclear. V lost 0 bases and J 5 bases, leaving 10 bases between the germline ends. This CDR3 comprises 15 residues. CDR1 is KGHDR, CDR2 SFDVKD, per germline. The CDR3: CATSDLGRKNNEQFF. CDR3 bases: TGTGCCACCAGTGATTTGGGCAGAAAAAACAATGAGCAGTTCTTC.

This clonotype appeared a few times. The chain employs TRBV5-1 and TRBJ2-7; TRBD1 matches 9 bases. This CDR3 spans 15 amino acids. Germline loops: CDR1 SGHRS, CDR2 YFSETQ. Trimming removed 4 bases from V and 4 bases from J; junction bases left unmatched: 9. CDR3 bases: TGCGCCAGCAGCGTGCTACAGGGGGCCCAATACGAGCAGTACTTC. It translates to CASSVLQGAQYEQYF.

J is TRBJ2-7 and V is TRBV29-1, with D tentatively TRBD1 (6 bases). From germline, CDR1 is SQVTM and CDR2 ANQGSEA. V lost 3 bases and J lost 7, with 22 bases in between. The CDR3 consists of 15 residues. The CDR3 region is CSVERWQGFWGEQYF. CDR3 in DNA: TGCAGCGTTGAGCGTTGGCAGGGGTTCTGGGGTGAGCAGTACTTC.

J is TRBJ2-5 and V is TRBV27; D remains ambiguous. Germline V gene lookup returns CDR1 MNHEY and CDR2 SMNVEV (reference sequence). V was clipped by 0 bases and J by 11 bases, with 22 bases between them. The CDR3 is 16 residues long. The CDR3 region has the DNA TGTGCCAGCAGTTTATCCCATGGTGACTCCTACAATGAGCAGTACTTC. Its translation: CASSLSHGDSYNEQYF.

The J gene is TRBJ2-1, the V gene TRBV28; a possible D gene is TRBD1 (6 bases). Per germline, CDR1 MDHEN and CDR2 SYDVKM. This CDR3 is 22 amino acids long. V was shortened by 2 bases and J by 12 bases, with 41 bases between the two germline ends. DNA of the CDR3: TGTGCCAGCAGTTTAGAGTTACGGGGCAGGGTGCCTTTATCGTCACAGGGCGATGTGCAGTTCTTC. Translated, it gives CASSLELRGRVPLSSQGDVQFF.

DNA for the CDR3: TGTGCCAGCAGTACTGTTCCCTACGAGCAGTACTTC. The encoded protein is CASSTVPYEQYF. V and J are TRBV28 and TRBJ2-5; D remains unclear. The J call may not be correct, given that the DNA end is closer to TRBJ2-7. The germline V gene encodes CDR1 MDHEN and CDR2 SYDVKM. The CDR3 has 12 amino acids.

This sequence joins TRBV5-1 and TRBJ1-4, with D possibly matching TRBD1 (5 bases). Germline assignment: CDR1 SGHRS and CDR2 YFSETQ. Trimming stripped 1 base from V and 5 bases from J, with 12 bases between. This CDR3 has 15 amino acids. The CDR3 loop reads CASSLLQGPNEKLFF. DNA for the CDR3: TGCGCCAGCAGCTTGCTTCAGGGCCCCAATGAAAAACTGTTTTTT.

The chain recombines TRBV5-1 with TRBJ2-4, with unresolved D. CDR1 and CDR2 (germline): SGHRS, YFSETQ. V lost 3 bases to trimming and J lost 13 bases, with 11 bases between them. This CDR3 is built from 11 residues. CDR3 in amino acids: CASSSLSVQYF. The CDR3 region has the DNA TGCGCCAGCAGCTCCTTGTCCGTGCAGTACTTC.

This clonotype showed up just once. The chain links TRBV10-3 to TRBJ2-2; perhaps TRBD2 as D (5 bases). The CDR3 covers 12 residues. Germline CDR1 is ENHRY and CDR2 is SYGVKD. V gave up 7 bases and J gave up 4 bases, with 7 bases separating them. The CDR3 loop is CAIKDFTGELFF. Written as DNA, the CDR3 is TGTGCCATCAAGGACTTCACCGGGGAGCTGTTTTTT.

J is TRBJ1-1 and V is TRBV6-2 or TRBV6-3; D gene ambiguous. Germline loops: CDR1 MNHEY, CDR2 SVGEGT. Between the trimmed V and J ends, which lost 2 bases and 4 bases, there was a span of 14 bases. The CDR3 covers 15 residues. CDR3 region: CASSYRSLVGTEAFF. Written as DNA, the CDR3 is TGTGCCAGCAGTTACAGGAGCCTTGTCGGCACTGAAGCTTTCTTT.

The chain couples TRBV20-1 to TRBJ2-5; a weak D match, TRBD2 (5 bases). The CDR3 consists of 13 residues. V was clipped by 6 bases and J by 11 bases, with 22 bases between them. Looked up from germline, CDR1 is DFQATT and CDR2 is SNEGSKA (reference sequence). The CDR3 DNA is TGCAGTGCCCGAGGGTATAGTTCGGGTGAGCAGTACTTC. This sequence encodes CSARGYSSGEQYF.

The chain employs TRBV4-2 and TRBJ2-4; D is perhaps TRBD1 (5 bases). CDR1 LGHNA and CDR2 YNFKEQ come from the germline V gene. Trimming stripped 2 bases from V and 0 bases from J, with 11 bases between. The CDR3 runs to 16 residues. The CDR3 DNA reads as TGTGCCAGCAGCCAATCCCGACAGCTAGCCAAAAACATTCAGTACTTC. Protein product: CASSQSRQLAKNIQYF.